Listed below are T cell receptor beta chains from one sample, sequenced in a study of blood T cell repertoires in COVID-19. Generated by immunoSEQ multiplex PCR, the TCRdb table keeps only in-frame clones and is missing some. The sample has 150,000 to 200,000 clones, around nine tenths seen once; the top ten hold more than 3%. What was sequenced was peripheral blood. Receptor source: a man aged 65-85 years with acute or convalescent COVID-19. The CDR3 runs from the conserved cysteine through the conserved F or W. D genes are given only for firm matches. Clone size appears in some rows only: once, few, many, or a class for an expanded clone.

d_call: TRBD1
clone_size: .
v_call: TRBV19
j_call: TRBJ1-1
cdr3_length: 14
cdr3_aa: CASTSGQIYAEAFF
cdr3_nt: TGTGCCAGTACCTCGGGACAGATTTATGCTGAAGCTTTCTTT

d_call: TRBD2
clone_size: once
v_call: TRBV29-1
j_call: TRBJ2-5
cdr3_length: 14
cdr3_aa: CSVATSGGSETQYF
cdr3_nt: TGCAGCGTGGCGACTAGCGGGGGGTCAGAGACCCAGTACTTC

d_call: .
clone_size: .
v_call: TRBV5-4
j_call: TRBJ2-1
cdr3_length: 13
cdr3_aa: CASSYWGVDEQFF
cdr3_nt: TGTGCCAGCAGCTATTGGGGGGTAGATGAGCAGTTCTTC

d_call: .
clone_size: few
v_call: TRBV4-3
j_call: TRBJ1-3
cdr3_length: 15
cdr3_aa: CASSQEPSSGNTIYF
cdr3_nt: TGCGCCAGCAGCCAAGAGCCGAGCTCTGGAAACACCATATATTTT

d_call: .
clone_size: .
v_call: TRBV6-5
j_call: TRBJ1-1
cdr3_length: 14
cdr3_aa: CASSRGLLNTEAFF
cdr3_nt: TGTGCCAGCAGTAGGGGGTTGTTGAACACTGAAGCTTTCTTT

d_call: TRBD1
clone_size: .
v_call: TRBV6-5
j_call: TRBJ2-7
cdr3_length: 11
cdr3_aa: CASSRGREQYF
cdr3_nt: TGTGCCAGCTCCAGGGGGCGGGAGCAGTACTTC

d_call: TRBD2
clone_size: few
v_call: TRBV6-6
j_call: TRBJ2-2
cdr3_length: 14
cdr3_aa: CASSFGGSDGELFF
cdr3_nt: TGTGCCAGCAGTTTCGGCGGGAGTGACGGGGAGCTGTTTTTT

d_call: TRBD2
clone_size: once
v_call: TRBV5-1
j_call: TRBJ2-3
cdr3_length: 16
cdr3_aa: CASSLSGRVGTDTQYF
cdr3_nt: TGCGCCAGCAGCCTTAGCGGGAGGGTGGGCACAGATACGCAGTATTTT

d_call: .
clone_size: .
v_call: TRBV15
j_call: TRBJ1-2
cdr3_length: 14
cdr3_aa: CATSRGQLNYGYTF
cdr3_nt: TGTGCCACCAGCAGAGGACAGTTAAACTATGGCTACACCTTC

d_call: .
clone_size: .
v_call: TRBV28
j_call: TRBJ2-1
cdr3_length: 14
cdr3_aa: CASRMGSSYNEQFF
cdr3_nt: TGTGCCAGCCGGATGGGGAGCTCCTACAATGAGCAGTTCTTC

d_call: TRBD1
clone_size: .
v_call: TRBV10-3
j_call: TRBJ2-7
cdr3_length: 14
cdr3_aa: CAISDPGQGDEQYF
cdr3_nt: TGTGCCATCAGTGATCCGGGACAGGGCGACGAGCAGTACTTC

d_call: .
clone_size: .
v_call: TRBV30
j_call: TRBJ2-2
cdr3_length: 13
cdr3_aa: CAWSVIYRGELFF
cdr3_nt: TGTGCCTGGAGTGTAATATACAGAGGGGAGCTGTTTTTT

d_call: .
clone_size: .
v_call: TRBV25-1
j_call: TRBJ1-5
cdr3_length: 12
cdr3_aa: CASNRVQQPQHF
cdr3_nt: TGTGCCAGCAACAGGGTACAGCAGCCCCAGCATTTT

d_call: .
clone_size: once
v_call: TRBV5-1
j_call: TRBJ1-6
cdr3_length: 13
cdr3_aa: CASSLDRNSPLHF
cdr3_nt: TGCGCCAGCAGCTTGGACAGAAATTCACCCCTCCACTTT

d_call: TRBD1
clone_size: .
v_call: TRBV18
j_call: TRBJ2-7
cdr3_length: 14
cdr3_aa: CASSLNRGEDEQYF
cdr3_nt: TGTGCCAGCTCACTTAACAGGGGGGAGGACGAGCAGTACTTC

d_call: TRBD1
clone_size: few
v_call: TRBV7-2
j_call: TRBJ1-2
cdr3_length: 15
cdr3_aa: CASSLETGALYGYTF
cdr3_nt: TGTGCCAGCAGCTTAGAGACAGGGGCGCTCTATGGCTACACCTTC

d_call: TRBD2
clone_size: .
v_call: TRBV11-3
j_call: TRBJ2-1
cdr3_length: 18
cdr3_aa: CASSPRTRVAGAYHEQFF
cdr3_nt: TGTGCCAGCAGCCCAAGGACGAGGGTGGCGGGAGCCTACCATGAGCAGTTCTTC

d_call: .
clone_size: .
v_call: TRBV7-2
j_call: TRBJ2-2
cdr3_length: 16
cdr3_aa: CASSLFGGSNTGELFF
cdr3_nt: TGTGCCAGCAGCTTATTCGGAGGCTCGAACACCGGGGAGCTGTTTTTT

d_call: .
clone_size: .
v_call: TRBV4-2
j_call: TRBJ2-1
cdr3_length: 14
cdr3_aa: CASSQDRVQREQFF
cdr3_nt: TGTGCCAGCAGCCAAGATAGGGTCCAGCGGGAGCAGTTCTTC

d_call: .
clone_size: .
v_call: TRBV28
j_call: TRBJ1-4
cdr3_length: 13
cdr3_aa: CASSDLRGEKLFF
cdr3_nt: TGTGCCAGCTCGGACCTAAGGGGTGAAAAACTGTTTTTT

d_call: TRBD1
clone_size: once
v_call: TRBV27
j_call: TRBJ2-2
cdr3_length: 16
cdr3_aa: CASRAGTGANTGELFF
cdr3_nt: TGTGCCAGCAGAGCCGGGACAGGGGCGAACACCGGGGAGCTGTTTTTT

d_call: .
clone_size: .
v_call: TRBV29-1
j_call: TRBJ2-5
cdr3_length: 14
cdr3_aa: CSGLLTDIKETQYF
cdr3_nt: TGCAGCGGACTCCTGACAGACATAAAAGAGACCCAGTACTTC

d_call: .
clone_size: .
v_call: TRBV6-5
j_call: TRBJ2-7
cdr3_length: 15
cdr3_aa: CASSSPTRASYEQYF
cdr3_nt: TGTGCCAGCAGTTCCCCCACTCGCGCATCCTACGAGCAGTACTTC

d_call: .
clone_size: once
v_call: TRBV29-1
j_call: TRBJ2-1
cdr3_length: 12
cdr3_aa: CSVAEGWNEQFF
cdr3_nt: TGCAGCGTTGCTGAGGGTTGGAATGAGCAGTTCTTC

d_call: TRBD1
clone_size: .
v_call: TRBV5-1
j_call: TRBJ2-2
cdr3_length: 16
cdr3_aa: CASRPPTGANTGELFF
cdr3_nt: TGCGCCAGCAGACCACCTACAGGGGCGAACACCGGGGAGCTGTTTTTT

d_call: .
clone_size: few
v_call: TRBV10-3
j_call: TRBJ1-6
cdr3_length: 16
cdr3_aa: CAIRPGGGSYNSPLHF
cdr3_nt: TGTGCCATCAGACCGGGGGGGGGCTCCTATAATTCACCCCTCCACTTT

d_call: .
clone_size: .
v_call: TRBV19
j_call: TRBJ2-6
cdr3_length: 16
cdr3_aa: CASSIAGNSGANVLTF
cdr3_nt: TGTGCCAGTAGTATAGCCGGGAACTCTGGGGCCAACGTCCTGACTTTC

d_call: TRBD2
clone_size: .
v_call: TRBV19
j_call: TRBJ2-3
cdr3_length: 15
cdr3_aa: CASSPGTSGVNTQYF
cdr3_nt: TGTGCCAGTAGTCCAGGAACTAGCGGGGTAAATACGCAGTATTTT

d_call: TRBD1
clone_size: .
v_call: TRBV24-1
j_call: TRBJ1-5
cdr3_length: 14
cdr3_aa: CATSGRDSYQPQHF
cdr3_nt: TGTGCCACCAGCGGCCGGGACAGCTATCAGCCCCAGCATTTT

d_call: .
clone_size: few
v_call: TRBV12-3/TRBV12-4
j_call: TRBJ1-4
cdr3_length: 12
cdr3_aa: CASSGGAEQLFF
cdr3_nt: TGTGCCAGCAGTGGGGGGGCCGAACAACTGTTTTTT

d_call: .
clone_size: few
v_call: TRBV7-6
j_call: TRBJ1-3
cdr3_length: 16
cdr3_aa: CASSLHGSRPGNTIYF
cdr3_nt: TGTGCCAGCAGCTTACACGGTTCGCGGCCTGGAAACACCATATATTTT

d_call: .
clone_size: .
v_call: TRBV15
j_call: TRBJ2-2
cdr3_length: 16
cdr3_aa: CATSETDTTNTGELFF
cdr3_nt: TGTGCCACCAGCGAGACAGACACCACGAACACCGGGGAGCTGTTTTTT

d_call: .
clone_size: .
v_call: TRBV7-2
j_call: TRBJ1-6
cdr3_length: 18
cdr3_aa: CASSLTTRTSSYNSPLHF
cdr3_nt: TGTGCCAGCAGCTTAACGACACGGACAAGCTCCTATAATTCACCCCTCCACTTT

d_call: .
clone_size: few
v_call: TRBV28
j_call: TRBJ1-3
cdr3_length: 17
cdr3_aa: CASSFGNLWSSGNTIYF
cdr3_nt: TGTGCCAGCAGTTTCGGTAACCTCTGGAGCTCTGGAAACACCATATATTTT

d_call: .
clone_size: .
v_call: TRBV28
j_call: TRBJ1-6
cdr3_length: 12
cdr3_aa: CASKQHNSPLHF
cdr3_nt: TGTGCCAGCAAACAGCATAATTCACCCCTCCACTTT

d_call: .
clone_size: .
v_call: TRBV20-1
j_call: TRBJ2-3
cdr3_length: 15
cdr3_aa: CSASFILRGTDTQYF
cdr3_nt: TGCAGTGCTAGTTTCATCCTCAGAGGGACAGATACGCAGTATTTT

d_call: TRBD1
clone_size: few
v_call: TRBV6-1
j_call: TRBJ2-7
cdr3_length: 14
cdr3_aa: CASSDGQGPYEQYF
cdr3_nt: TGTGCCAGCAGTGACGGACAGGGCCCCTACGAGCAGTACTTC